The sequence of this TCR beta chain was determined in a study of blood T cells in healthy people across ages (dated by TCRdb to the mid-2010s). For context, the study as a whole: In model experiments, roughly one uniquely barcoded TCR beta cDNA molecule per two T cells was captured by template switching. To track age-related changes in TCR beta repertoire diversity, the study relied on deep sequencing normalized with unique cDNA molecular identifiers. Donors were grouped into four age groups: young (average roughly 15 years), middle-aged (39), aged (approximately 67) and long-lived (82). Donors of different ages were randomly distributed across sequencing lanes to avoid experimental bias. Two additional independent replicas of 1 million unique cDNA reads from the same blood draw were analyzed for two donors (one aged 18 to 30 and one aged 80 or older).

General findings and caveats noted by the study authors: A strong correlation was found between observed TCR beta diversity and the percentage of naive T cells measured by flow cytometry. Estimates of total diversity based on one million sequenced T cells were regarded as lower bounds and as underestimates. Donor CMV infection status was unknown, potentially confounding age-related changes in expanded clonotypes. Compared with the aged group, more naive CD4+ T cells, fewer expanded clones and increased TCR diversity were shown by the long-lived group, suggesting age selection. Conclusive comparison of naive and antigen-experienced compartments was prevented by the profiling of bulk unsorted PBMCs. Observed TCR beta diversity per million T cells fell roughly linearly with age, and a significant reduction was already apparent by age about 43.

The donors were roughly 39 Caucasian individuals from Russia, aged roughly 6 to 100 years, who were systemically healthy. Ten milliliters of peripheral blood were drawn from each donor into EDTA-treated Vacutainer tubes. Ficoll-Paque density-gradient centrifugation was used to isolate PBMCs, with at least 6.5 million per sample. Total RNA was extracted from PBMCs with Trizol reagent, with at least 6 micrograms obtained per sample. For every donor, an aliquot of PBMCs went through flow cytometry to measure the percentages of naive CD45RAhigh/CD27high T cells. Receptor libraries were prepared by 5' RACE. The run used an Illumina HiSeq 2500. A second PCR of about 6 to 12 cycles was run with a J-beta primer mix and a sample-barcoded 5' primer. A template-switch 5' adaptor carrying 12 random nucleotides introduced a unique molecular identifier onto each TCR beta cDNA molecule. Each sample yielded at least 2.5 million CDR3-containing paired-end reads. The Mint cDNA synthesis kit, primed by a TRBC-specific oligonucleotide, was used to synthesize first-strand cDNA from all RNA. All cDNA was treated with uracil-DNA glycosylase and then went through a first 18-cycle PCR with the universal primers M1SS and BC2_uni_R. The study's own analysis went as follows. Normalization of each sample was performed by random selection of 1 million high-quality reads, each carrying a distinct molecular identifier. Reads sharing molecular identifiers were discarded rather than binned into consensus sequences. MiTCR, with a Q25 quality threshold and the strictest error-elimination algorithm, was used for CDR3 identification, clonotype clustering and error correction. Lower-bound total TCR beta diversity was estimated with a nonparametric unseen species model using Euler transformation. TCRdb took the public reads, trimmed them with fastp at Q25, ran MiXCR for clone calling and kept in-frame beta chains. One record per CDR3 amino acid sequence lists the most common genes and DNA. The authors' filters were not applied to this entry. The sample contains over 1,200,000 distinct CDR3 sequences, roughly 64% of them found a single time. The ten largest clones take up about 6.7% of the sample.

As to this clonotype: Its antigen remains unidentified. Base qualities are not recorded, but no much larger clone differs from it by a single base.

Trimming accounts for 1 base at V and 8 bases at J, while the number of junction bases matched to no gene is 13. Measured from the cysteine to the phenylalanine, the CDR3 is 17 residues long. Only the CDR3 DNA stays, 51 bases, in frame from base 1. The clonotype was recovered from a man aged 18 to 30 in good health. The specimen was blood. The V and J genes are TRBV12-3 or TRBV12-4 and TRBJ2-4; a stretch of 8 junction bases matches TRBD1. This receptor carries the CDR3 CASSLVALDRVMDIQYF. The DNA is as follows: TGTGCCAGCAGTTTAGTGGCCCTGGACAGGGTTATGGACATTCAGTACTTC.